The sample holds many counts of the clone carrying this T cell receptor (beta chain). Follow-up blood was drawn about 14 weeks, roughly three months, after antiretroviral therapy began. No cell fractionation was done, so the repertoire covers all unsorted peripheral blood T cells. The data stem from a study of HIV-infected patients and healthy controls. cDNA was made from approximately 0.55 ug RNA using alpha and beta constant primers. Separate chain-specific third strand synthesis with multiplexing indices produced the alpha and beta libraries. In TCRdb, the 5' RACE reads were re-called with MiXCR into one record per CDR3 protein. Seen here are around 20,000 distinct CDR3 sequences, about 8.5% observed once, and the top ten hold around 20%. Trimming removed 4 bases from V and 4 bases from J, with 10 bases in between. Germline CDR1 is SNHLY and CDR2 is FYNNEI. This CDR3 contains 13 residues.

This material consisted of blood, taken during antiretroviral therapy. The receptor comes from an adult with HIV infection. V and J are TRBV2 and TRBJ1-2; D is perhaps TRBD1 (5 bases). The CDR3 DNA is TGTGCCAGCAGTGCGGGGGGAAGCTATGGCTACACCTTC. Amino acid sequence: CASSAGGSYGYTF.